The rows below give T cell receptor beta chains drawn from one sample of a study of T-cell memory formation after mild COVID-19. TCRdb analysed the 5' RACE reads with MiXCR anew, one entry per CDR3 protein. The sample lists under 450,000 distinct CDR3 sequences, roughly 14% seen once, with about 22% in the top ten. The sample comprised PBMCs or a T cell subset sorted from them (not recorded which). Receptor source: a man aged 18 to 30 who had mild COVID-19 (a few samples of this study predate the infection). Cell type and time point are not known. The CDR3 runs from the conserved cysteine through the conserved F or W. The D gene is left open where the match is weak. Size is stated for part of the rows, as once, few or many counts, or as a class when the clone is expanded.

clone_size	v_call	d_call	j_call	cdr3_aa	cdr3_nt
.	TRBV24-1	TRBD1	TRBJ2-2	CATSDSQGGLTGELFF	TGTGCCACCAGTGATTCACAGGGGGGATTAACCGGGGAGCTGTTTTTT
.	TRBV29-1	.	TRBJ1-6	CSVATGQLNSPLHF	TGCAGCGTTGCCACTGGGCAGTTGAATTCACCCCTCCACTTT
many	TRBV15	TRBD1	TRBJ2-1	CATNVRDSSYNEQFF	TGTGCCACCAACGTCCGGGACAGCTCCTACAATGAGCAGTTCTTC
many	TRBV5-1	TRBD1	TRBJ1-5	CASSSTGDQPQHF	TGCGCCAGCAGCTCGACAGGGGATCAGCCCCAGCATTTT
.	TRBV7-2	.	TRBJ2-7	CASSLASGQNYEQYF	TGTGCCAGCAGCTTAGCTTCCGGGCAAAACTACGAGCAGTACTTC
many	TRBV9	.	TRBJ2-2	CASSVFGSGGELFF	TGTGCCAGCAGCGTATTTGGTTCCGGCGGGGAGCTGTTTTTT
.	TRBV6-5	.	TRBJ2-5	CASSSPWIQETQYF	TGTGCCAGCAGTTCCCCTTGGATCCAAGAGACCCAGTACTTC
few	TRBV18	.	TRBJ2-3	CASSPRASVADTQYF	TGTGCCAGCTCACCACGGGCTAGCGTGGCAGATACGCAGTATTTT
few	TRBV19	.	TRBJ1-5	CASSMGQPNQPQHF	TGTGCCAGTAGTATGGGGCAGCCCAATCAGCCCCAGCATTTT
.	TRBV11-2	.	TRBJ1-1	CASNVFRNTEAFF	TGTGCCAGCAACGTATTCAGGAACACTGAAGCTTTCTTT
few	TRBV25-1	.	TRBJ1-2	CATSRDGETYGYTF	TGTGCCACCTCAAGGGACGGAGAAACCTATGGCTACACCTTC
few	TRBV4-1	TRBD2	TRBJ2-1	CASSQVERGALEQFF	TGCGCCAGCAGCCAAGTCGAGCGGGGGGCGCTTGAGCAGTTCTTC
few	TRBV7-9	.	TRBJ2-1	CASSSQLMVGQFF	TGTGCCAGCAGCTCCCAGTTGATGGTGGGGCAGTTCTTC
.	TRBV7-9	TRBD1	TRBJ1-2	CASSSRTGTGGSYGYTF	TGTGCCAGCAGCTCGCGAACCGGGACAGGGGGCAGCTATGGCTACACCTTC
few	TRBV12-3/TRBV12-4	TRBD2	TRBJ2-1	CASSFGGVVSYNEQFF	TGTGCCAGCAGTTTCGGGGGGGTAGTGTCCTACAATGAGCAGTTCTTC
.	TRBV7-3	.	TRBJ1-5	CASSLEQGGGNQPQHF	TGTGCCAGCAGCCTCGAGCAGGGAGGCGGCAATCAGCCCCAGCATTTT